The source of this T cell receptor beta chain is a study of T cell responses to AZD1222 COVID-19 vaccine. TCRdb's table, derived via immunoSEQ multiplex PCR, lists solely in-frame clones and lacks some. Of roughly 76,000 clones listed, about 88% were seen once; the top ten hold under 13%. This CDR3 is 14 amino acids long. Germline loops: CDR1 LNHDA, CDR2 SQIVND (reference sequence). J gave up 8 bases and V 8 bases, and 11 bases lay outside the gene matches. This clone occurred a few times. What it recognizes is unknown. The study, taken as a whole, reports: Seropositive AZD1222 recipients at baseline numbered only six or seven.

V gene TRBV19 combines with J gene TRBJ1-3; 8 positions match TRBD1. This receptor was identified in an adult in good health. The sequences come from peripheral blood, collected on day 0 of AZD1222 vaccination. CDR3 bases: TGTGCCAGTGGGCTTGGACAGGGTGTTTACACCATATATTTT. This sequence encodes CASGLGQGVYTIYF.